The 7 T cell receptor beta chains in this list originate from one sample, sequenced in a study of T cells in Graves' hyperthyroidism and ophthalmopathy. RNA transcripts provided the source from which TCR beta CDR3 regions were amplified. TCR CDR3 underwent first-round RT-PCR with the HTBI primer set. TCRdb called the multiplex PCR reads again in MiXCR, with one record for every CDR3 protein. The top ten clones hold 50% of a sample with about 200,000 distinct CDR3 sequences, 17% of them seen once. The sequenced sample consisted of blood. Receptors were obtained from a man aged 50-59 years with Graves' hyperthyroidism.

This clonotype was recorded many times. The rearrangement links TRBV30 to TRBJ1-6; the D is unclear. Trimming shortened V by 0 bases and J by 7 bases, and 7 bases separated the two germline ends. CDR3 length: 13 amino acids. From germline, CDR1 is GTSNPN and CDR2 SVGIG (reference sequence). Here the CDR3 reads CAWSVGGNSPLHF. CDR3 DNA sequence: TGTGCCTGGAGTGTAGGTGGAAATTCACCCCTCCACTTT.

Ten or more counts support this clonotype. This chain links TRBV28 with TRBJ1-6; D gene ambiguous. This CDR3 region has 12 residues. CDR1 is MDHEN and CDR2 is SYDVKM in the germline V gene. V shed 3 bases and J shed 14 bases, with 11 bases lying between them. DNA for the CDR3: TGTGCCAGCAGTTTCCCCTTTGGGACCCTCCACTTT. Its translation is CASSFPFGTLHF.

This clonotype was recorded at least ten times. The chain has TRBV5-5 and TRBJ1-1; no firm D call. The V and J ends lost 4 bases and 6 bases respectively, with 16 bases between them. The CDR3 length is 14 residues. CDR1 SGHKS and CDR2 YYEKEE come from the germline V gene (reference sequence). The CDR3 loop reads CASSVAWSVAEAFF. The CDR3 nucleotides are TGTGCCAGCAGCGTAGCCTGGTCTGTGGCTGAAGCTTTCTTT.

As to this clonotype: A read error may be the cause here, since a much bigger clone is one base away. CDR3: CASRDSLRDSLRTEAFF. CDR3 sequence (DNA): TGTGCCAGCAGAGATAGTTTGCGGGACAGCCTCCGTACTGAGGCTTTCTTT. The chain carries TRBV7-9 and TRBJ1-1; 7 nucleotides agree with TRBD1. Germline CDR1 and CDR2: SEHNR and FQNEAQ (reference sequence). CDR3 size: 17 residues.

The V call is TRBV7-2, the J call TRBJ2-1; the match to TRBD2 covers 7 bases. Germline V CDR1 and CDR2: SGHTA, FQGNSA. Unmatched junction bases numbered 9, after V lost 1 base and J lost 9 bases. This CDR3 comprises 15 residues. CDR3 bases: TGTGCCAGCAGCTTAGATTACGGGAGGACCCTTGAGCAGTTCTTC. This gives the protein CASSLDYGRTLEQFF. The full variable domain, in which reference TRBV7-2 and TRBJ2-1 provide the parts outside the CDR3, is GAGVSQSPSNKVTEKGKDVELRCDPISGHTALYWYRQSLGQGLEFLIYFQGNSAPDKSGLPSDRFSAERTGGSVSTLTIQRTQQEDSAVYLCASSLDYGRTLEQFFGPGTRLTVL.

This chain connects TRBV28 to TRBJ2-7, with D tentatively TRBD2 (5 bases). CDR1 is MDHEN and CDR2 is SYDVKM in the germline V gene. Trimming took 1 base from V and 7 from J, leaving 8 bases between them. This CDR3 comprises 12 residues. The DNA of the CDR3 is TGTGCCAGCAGTTTATTTCGAGGGGAGCAGTACTTC. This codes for CASSLFRGEQYF.

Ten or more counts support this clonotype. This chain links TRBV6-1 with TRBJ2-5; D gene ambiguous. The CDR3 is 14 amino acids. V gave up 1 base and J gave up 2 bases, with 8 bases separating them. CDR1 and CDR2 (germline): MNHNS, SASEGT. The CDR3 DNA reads TGTGCCAGCAGTGAAGATGGAATTCAAGAGACCCAGTACTTC. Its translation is CASSEDGIQETQYF.